The 6 T cell receptor beta chains below were found in one sample sequenced in a study of T-cell reconstitution after alpha-beta-depleted transplantation in children. Preparation of the TCRbeta library was carried out with unique molecular identifiers. TCRdb reprocessed the PCR reads with MiXCR, giving one entry per CDR3 protein. The data hold some 490,000 distinct CDR3 sequences, with around 12% observed a single time. Sequencing used PBMCs from the stem cell graft donor, obtained from the stem cell graft. Receptors originate from a human donor who donated a stem cell graft to a child with combined immunodeficiency.

This clonotype has a handful of counts. The chain uses TRBV9 and TRBJ2-1; no definite D call. CDR1 is SGDLS and CDR2 is YYNGEE in the germline V gene. The ends were cut back, 2 bases at V and 0 bases at J, with 12 bases in the middle. The CDR3 sequence is 16 residues long. This chain's CDR3 is CASSVDRSSSYNEQFF. The CDR3 DNA reads TGTGCCAGCAGCGTCGACCGCTCGAGCTCCTACAATGAGCAGTTCTTC.

The chain carries TRBV7-6 and TRBJ2-1; 7 positions match TRBD2. Trimming removed 8 bases from V and 7 bases from J; junction bases left unmatched: 2. Looked up from germline, CDR1 is SGHVS and CDR2 is FNYEAQ. This CDR3 spans 11 amino acids. The CDR3 is CASGEGNEQFF. DNA for the CDR3: TGTGCCAGCGGGGAGGGGAATGAGCAGTTCTTC.

A few counts support this clonotype. V and J are TRBV7-9 and TRBJ2-2, with 9 bases fitting TRBD2. CDR1 SEHNR and CDR2 FQNEAQ come from the germline V gene (reference sequence). Unmatched junction bases numbered 10, after V lost 4 bases and J lost 7 bases. The CDR3 totals 16 residues. The CDR3 DNA reads TGTGCCAGCAGCTCGCCCGGGACTAGCCCCAGCGGGGAGCTGTTTTTT. It specifies CASSSPGTSPSGELFF.

This clonotype turned up a few times. This chain's CDR3 is CASSFRRGERYEQYF. CDR3 coding DNA: TGTGCCAGCAGCTTCCGTCGGGGGGAGCGCTACGAGCAGTACTTC. The chain is built from TRBV7-2 and TRBJ2-7; 7 nucleotides line up with TRBD2. Looked up from germline, CDR1 is SGHTA and CDR2 is FQGNSA. This CDR3 comprises 15 residues. V gave up 3 bases and J gave up 3 bases; unmatched junction bases: 8.

The genes are TRBV6-1 and TRBJ1-1; tentative D call: TRBD1 (6 bases). Between the trimmed V and J ends, which lost 6 bases and 7 bases, there was a span of 21 bases. The CDR3 sequence is 15 residues long. Looked up from germline, CDR1 is MNHNS and CDR2 is SASEGT. The CDR3 sequence is CASRRGRGGEIEAFF. The DNA for the CDR3 is TGTGCCAGCAGGCGAGGAAGGGGGGGCGAGATTGAAGCTTTCTTT.

This clonotype appeared many times. The rearrangement links TRBV4-3 to TRBJ2-7; no clear D gene. Germline V CDR1 and CDR2: LGHNA, YSLEER. Deletions cut 0 bases from V and 4 bases from J, with 7 bases between. There are 13 residues in the CDR3. The CDR3 sequence: CASSQDSRYEQYF. CDR3 DNA: TGCGCCAGCAGCCAAGATAGCAGGTACGAGCAGTACTTC.